The source of this T cell receptor beta chain is a study of TIL therapy for anti-PD-1-resistant metastatic lung cancer. Study background: Patients had a median age of around 56 years (range about 35-85). Median tumor mutation burden was roughly 1.5 mutations per megabase.

This was the immunoSEQ v3 assay. The protocol was immunoSEQ multiplex PCR, while the TCRdb copy is restricted to in-frame clones and leaves out a portion. The sample records 20,000 to 25,000 clones, about two thirds being singletons. Time point denoted: pre-treatment sample, taken before nivolumab and TIL therapy. The origin of this receptor is a person aged 25 to 85 with non-small cell lung cancer. This specimen consisted of blood, obtained at baseline.

CDR3 loop: CASSRQVKETQYF. CDR3 coding DNA: TGTGCCAGCAGTCGACAGGTCAAAGAGACCCAGTACTTC. The gene calls are TRBV6-5 and TRBJ2-5; D might be TRBD1 (6 bases). This CDR3 comprises 13 residues. With 5 bases removed from V and 3 bases from J, the gap between germline ends came to 10 bases. Germline assignment: CDR1 MNHEY and CDR2 SVGAGI.